A selection of T cell receptor beta chains follows, all from one sample in a study of blood T cell repertoires in COVID-19. TCRdb keeps only in-frame clones here, not all; method: immunoSEQ multiplex PCR. The sample gives 200,000 to 250,000 clones, about nine tenths of which show up once; less than 3% is in the top ten. The material sequenced was peripheral blood. These receptors were obtained from a woman aged 55-69 years with acute or convalescent COVID-19. Both conserved end residues are part of each CDR3. D genes are given only for firm matches. A clone size is listed for some rows: how often the clone was seen (once, few, many), or a class if it is expanded.

j_call v_call d_call clone_size cdr3_aa
TRBJ1-4 TRBV2 . . CASRPTGFNEKLFF
TRBJ2-7 TRBV6-6 TRBD2 . CASSSGAGGPQNEQYF
TRBJ1-1 TRBV19 . once CASTLYDRNTEAFF
TRBJ2-2 TRBV19 . . CASKGGDSTGELFF
TRBJ2-7 TRBV20-1 . . CSARDGYEQYF
TRBJ2-3 TRBV10-1 . . CASSVSISRTDTQYF
TRBJ2-7 TRBV27 . . CASSLWLEGKRGYEQYF
TRBJ2-7 TRBV27 TRBD2 . CASSPIGEGNSYEQYF
TRBJ1-3 TRBV5-1 . . CASRTLDSSSGNTIYF
TRBJ2-2 TRBV4-1 TRBD2 . CASSQPFAGVVAGELFF
TRBJ1-2 TRBV28 TRBD1 . CASSLWGQGTFINYGYTF
TRBJ1-2 TRBV30 TRBD1 . CAWINRGYGYTF
TRBJ1-1 TRBV6-5 . . CASSWTVLNTEAFF
TRBJ2-5 TRBV24-1 . . CATSDTRQGGGETQYF
TRBJ1-1 TRBV4-3 . . CASSQDFRQVNTEAFF
TRBJ2-6 TRBV21-1 . . CASSKAQVSGANVLTF
TRBJ1-2 TRBV30 . . CAWSLGINYGYTF
TRBJ2-2 TRBV5-1 TRBD1 . CASSFRQGSNTGELFF
TRBJ1-5 TRBV5-1 . . CASSLEPRNQPQHF
TRBJ1-6 TRBV2 . . CASSEARARGSPLHF
TRBJ1-2 TRBV3-1/TRBV3-2 TRBD1 . CASSPDRGRYGYTF